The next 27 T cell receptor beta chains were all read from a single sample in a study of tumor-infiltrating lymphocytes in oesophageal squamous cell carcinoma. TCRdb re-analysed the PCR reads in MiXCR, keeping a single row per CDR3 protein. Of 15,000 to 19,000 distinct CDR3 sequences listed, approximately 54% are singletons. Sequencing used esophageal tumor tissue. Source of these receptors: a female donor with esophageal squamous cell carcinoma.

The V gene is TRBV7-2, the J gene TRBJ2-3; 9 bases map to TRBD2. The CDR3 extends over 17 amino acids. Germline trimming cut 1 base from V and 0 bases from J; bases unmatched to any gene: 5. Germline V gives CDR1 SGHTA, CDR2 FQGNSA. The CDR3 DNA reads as TGTGCCAGCAGCTTAGTAGCGGGACTAGCTAGCACAGATACGCAGTATTTT. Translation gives CASSLVAGLASTDTQYF.

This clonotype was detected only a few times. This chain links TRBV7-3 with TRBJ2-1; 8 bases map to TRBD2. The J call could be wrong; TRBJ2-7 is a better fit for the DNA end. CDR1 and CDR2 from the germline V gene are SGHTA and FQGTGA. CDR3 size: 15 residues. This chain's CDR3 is CASSLSGGGTYEQYF. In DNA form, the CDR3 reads TGTGCCAGCAGCTTATCCGGGGGGGGTACCTACGAGCAGTACTTC.

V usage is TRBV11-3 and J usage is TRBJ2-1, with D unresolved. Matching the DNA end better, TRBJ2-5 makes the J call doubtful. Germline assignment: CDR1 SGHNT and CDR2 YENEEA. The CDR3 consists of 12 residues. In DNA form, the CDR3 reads TGTGCCAGCAGCCCCCATTTGGAGACCCAGTACTTC. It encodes CASSPHLETQYF.

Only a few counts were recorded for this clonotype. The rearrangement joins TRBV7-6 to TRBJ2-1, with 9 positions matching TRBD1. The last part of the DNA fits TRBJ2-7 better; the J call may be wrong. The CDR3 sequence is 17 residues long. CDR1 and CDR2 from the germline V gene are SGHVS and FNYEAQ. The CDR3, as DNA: TGTGCCAGCAGCTCCAGGACCGGGACAGGGACTCGCAATGAGCAGTACTTC. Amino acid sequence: CASSSRTGTGTRNEQYF.

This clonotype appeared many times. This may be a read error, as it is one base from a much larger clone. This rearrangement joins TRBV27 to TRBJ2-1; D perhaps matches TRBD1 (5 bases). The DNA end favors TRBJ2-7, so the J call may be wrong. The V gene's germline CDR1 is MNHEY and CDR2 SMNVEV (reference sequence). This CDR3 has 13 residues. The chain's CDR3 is CASSGKRYNEQYF. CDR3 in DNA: TGTGCCAGCTCAGGGAAAAGATACAATGAGCAGTACTTC.

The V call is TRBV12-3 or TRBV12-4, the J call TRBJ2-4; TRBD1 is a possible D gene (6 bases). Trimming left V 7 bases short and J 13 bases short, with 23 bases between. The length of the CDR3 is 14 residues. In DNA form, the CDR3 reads TGTGCCAGCAATATAGGACGAGGGGACAATGAGCAGTACTTC. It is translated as CASNIGRGDNEQYF.

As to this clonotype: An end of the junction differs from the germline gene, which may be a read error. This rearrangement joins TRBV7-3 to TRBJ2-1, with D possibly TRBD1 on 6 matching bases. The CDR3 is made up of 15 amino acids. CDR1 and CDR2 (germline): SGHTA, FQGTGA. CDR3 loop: CASSATRQENSPLHF. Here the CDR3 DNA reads TGTGCCAGCAGCGCTACCCGACAGGAGAATTCACCCCTCCACTTC.

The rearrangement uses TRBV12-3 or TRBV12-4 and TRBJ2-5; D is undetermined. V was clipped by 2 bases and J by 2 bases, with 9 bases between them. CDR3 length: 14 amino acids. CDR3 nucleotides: TGTGCCAGCAGTTTAAGCCGGCTACAAGAGACCCAGTACTTC. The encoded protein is CASSLSRLQETQYF.

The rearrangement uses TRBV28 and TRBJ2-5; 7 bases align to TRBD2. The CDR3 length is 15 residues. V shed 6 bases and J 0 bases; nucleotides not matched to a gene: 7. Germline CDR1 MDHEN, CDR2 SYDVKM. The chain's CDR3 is CASSPGTTHQETQYF. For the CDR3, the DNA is TGTGCCAGCAGCCCCGGGACTACCCACCAAGAGACCCAGTACTTC.

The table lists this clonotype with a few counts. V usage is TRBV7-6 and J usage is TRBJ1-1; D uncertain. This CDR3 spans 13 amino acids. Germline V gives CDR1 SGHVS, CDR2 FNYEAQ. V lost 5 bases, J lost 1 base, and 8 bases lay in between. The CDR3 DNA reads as TGTGCCAGCAGCCAAGACACGAACACTGAAGCTTTCTTT. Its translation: CASSQDTNTEAFF.

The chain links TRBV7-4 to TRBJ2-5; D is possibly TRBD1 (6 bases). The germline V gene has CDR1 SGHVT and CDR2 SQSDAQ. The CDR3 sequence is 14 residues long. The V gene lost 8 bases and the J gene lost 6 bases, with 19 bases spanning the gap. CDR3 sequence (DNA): TGTGCCAGCTTTTCCAACAGGGCAGGGAAGACCCAGTACTTC. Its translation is CASFSNRAGKTQYF.

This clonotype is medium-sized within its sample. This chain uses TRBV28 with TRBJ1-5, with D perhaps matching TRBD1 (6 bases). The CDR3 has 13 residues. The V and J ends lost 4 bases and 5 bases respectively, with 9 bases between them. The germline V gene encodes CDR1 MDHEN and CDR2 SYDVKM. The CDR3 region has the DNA TGTGCCAGCAGTTGGGACACATATCAGCCCCAGCATTTT. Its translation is CASSWDTYQPQHF.

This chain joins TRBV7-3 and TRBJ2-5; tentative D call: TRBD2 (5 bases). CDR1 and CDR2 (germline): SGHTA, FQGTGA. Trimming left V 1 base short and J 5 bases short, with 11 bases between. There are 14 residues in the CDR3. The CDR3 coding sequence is TGTGCCAGCAGCTTAAGAGGGCATGGGGAGACCCAGTACTTC. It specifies CASSLRGHGETQYF.

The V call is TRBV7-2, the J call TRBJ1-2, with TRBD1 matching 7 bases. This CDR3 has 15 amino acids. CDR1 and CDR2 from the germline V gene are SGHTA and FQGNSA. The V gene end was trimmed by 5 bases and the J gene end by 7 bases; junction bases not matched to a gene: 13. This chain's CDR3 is CASSLEETGFSGYTF. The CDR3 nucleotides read TGTGCCAGCAGCCTCGAAGAGACAGGGTTCAGTGGCTACACCTTC.

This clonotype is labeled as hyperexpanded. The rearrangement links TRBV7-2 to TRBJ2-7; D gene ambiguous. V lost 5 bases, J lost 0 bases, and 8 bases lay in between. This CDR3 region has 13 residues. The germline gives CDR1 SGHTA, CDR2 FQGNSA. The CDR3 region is CASSLASSYEQYF. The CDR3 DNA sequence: TGTGCCAGCAGCCTGGCAAGCTCCTACGAGCAGTACTTC.

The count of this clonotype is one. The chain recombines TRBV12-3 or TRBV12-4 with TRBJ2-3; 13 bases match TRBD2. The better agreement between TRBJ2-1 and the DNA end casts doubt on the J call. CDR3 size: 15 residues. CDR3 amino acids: CASSLAGLAGNEQFF. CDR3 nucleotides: TGTGCCAGCAGTTTAGCGGGACTAGCGGGAAATGAGCAGTTCTTC.

In DNA form, the CDR3 reads TGTGCCAGTAGTTTACAGACAGACCTCTATGGCTACACCTTC. Translation: CASSLQTDLYGYTF. The rearrangement uses TRBV19 and TRBJ1-2, with D possibly being TRBD1 (5 bases). The CDR3 contains 14 residues. Germline CDR1 is LNHDA and CDR2 is SQIVND (reference sequence). Trimming took off 5 bases at V and 4 bases at J, with 14 bases between the two ends. Complete variable domain (other parts from reference TRBV19 and TRBJ1-2): DGGITQSPKYLFRKEGQNVTLSCEQNLNHDAMYWYRQDPGQGLRLIYYSQIVNDFQKGDIAEGYSVSREKKESFPLTVTSAQKNPTAFYLCASSLQTDLYGYTFGSGTRLTVV.

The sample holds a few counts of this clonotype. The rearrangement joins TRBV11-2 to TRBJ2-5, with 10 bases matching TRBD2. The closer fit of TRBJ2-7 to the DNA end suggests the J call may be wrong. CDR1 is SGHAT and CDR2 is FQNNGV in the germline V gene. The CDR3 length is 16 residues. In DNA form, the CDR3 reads TGTGCCAGCAGCTCCAGACTAGCGGGCCTCTCCTACGAGCAGTACTTC. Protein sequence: CASSSRLAGLSYEQYF.

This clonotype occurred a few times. CDR3 region: CASSGTSGRVSTGELFF. In DNA form, the CDR3 reads TGCGCCAGCAGCGGGACTAGCGGGAGGGTGAGCACCGGGGAGCTGTTTTTT. The chain carries TRBV5-1 and TRBJ2-2, with 16 bases fitting TRBD2. V lost 4 bases and J lost 4; bases outside the gene matches: 4. CDR3 length: 17 residues. The germline CDR1 and CDR2 sequences are SGHRS and YFSETQ.

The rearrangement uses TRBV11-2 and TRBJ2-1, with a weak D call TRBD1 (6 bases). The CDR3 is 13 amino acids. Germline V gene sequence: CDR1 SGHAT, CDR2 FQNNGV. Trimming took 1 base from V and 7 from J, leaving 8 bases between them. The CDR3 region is CASSLGTGNEQFF. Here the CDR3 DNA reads TGTGCCAGCAGCTTAGGAACAGGGAATGAGCAGTTCTTC. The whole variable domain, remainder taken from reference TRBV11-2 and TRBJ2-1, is EAGVAQSPRYKIIEKRQSVAFWCNPISGHATLYWYQQILGQGPKLLIQFQNNGVVDDSQLPKDRFSAERLKGVDSTLKIQPAKLEDSAVYLCASSLGTGNEQFFGPGTRLTVL.

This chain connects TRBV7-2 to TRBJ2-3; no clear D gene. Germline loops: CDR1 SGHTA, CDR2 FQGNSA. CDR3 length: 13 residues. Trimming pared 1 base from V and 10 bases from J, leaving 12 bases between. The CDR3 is CASSLGMPVAQYF. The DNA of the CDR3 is TGTGCCAGCAGCTTAGGGATGCCGGTTGCGCAGTATTTT.

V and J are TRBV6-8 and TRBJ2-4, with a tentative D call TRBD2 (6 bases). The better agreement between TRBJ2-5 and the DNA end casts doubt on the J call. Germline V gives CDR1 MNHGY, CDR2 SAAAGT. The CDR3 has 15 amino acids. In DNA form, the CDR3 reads TGTGCCAGCAGTTACGGCGCGGGATCCGGGGAGACCCAGTACTTC. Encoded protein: CASSYGAGSGETQYF.

CDR3 DNA: TGTGCCAGCAGCCCCCTGTTCGCGAGGTTTAGCACAGATACGCAGTATTTT. Its translation: CASSPLFARFSTDTQYF. This chain links TRBV5-3 with TRBJ2-3; D remains unclear. TRBV5-3 is known as an ORF, though its function is uncertain. The length of the CDR3 is 17 residues. Trimming removed 8 bases from V and 0 bases from J, with 22 bases in between.

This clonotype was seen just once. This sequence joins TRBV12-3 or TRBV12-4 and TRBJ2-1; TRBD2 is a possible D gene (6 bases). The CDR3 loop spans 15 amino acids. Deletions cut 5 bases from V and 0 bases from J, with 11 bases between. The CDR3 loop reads CASSASGGSYNEQFF. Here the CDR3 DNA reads TGTGCCAGCAGTGCCTCCGGGGGCTCCTACAATGAGCAGTTCTTC.

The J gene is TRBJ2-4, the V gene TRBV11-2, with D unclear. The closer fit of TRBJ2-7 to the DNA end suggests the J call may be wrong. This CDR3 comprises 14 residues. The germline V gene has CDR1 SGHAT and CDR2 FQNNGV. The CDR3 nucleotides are TGTGCCAGCAGCTTAGCCCCCCTAGGGAACGAGCAGTACTTC. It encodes CASSLAPLGNEQYF.

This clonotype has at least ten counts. Here the CDR3 reads CASSLGYGTDTQYF. CDR3 nucleotides: TGTGCCAGCAGCTTGGGTTACGGCACAGATACGCAGTATTTT. The chain combines TRBV7-9 with TRBJ2-3; D is uncertain. From germline, CDR1 is SEHNR and CDR2 FQNEAQ (reference sequence). The V end lost 3 bases, the J end lost 1 base, and 8 bases lay between the germline ends. This CDR3 spans 14 amino acids.

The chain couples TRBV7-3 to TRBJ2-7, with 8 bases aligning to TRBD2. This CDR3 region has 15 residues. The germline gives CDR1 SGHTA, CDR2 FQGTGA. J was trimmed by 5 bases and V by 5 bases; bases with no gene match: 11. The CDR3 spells CASSPGGTLSNEQYF. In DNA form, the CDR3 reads TGTGCCAGCAGCCCGGGGGGGACTTTGAGCAACGAGCAGTACTTC.